This TCR beta chain was documented in a study of PD-L1 blockade in urothelial cancer (dated by TCRdb to the late 2010s). Background on the whole study: Therapy was started at some point between 2013 and 2015 for all patients, and atezolizumab 1,200 mg was administered intravenously every 3 weeks. About 85% of the roughly 29 patients were identified as males with urothelial cancer of bladder origin, and a prior smoking history was reported by 18 of 29 patients. Some ten patients reached durable clinical benefit, while about 19 patients did not. Pretreatment tumor samples, along with matched peripheral blood serially collected before and after atezolizumab treatment, were subjected to TCR sequencing. Pretreatment blood TCR-seq was available for under 35 patients, at least one posttreatment blood collection was obtained for 25 or so patients, and tumor TCR-seq was available for 25 or so patients. Blood samples were analyzed 3 weeks after the start of treatment (second dose) and 6 weeks after the start of treatment. An ECOG performance status of 0 or 1 was recorded for the patients, and 0 to 3 prior chemotherapy regimens had been received by the patients. The study, an exploratory multi-omic analysis, examined somatic, immune and clinical correlates of response to PD-L1 blockade with atezolizumab in urothelial cancer. A median of roughly 140,000 T cells and some 90,000 unique TCRs was obtained from blood samples, and a median clonality of approximately 0.086 was observed. Durable clinical benefit meant progression-free survival longer than 6 months, and TCR features were also tested against progression-free and overall survival. In the same patients, pretreatment tumors underwent whole exome sequencing and RNA sequencing in addition to TCR sequencing.

The CDR3 runs 16 residues from the cysteine to the phenylalanine. Left in the record is the CDR3 DNA by itself, 48 bases read in frame from the first base. CDR1 MNHNS and CDR2 SASEGT were looked up in the germline V gene. The junction carries 17 bases between V and J, which are trimmed by 1 base and 5 bases respectively. Synthetic TCR analog templates were spiked into each PCR to estimate absolute template abundance from read counts. The immunoSEQ assay was used to amplify TCRbeta CDR3 regions from genomic DNA with bias-controlled V and J gene primers. Sequencing of rearranged TCRbeta segments was done at approximately 20X coverage. In the original analysis: Clustering was used to correct sequencing errors, and CDR3s were annotated against IMGT to assign V, D and J genes. Downstream analyses used only productive TCRbeta rearrangements, leaving out any out-of-frame or stop-codon sequences. Clonality was computed as one minus Shannon entropy normalized by the log of the number of unique productive sequences. Fisher's exact test with Benjamini-Hochberg correction, using a cutoff of adjusted p below 0.01, was how clones that differed between time points or between blood and tumor were identified. In its TCRdb copy, this immuneACCESS table keeps in-frame sequences only and misses some clones. Where compared with another copy, unresolved V genes explain less than half of these, and the others have no known cause. The DNA gave D and trimming, while V, J and clone size come from that table. The table for this sample lists roughly 100,000 clones; around four fifths of them were counted only once. The top ten hold around 8% of the sample.

This clone was counted between two and nine times. Its antigen is not yet known. No base quality values were provided; no much bigger clone lies one nucleotide off. The research as a whole found: Improved progression-free and overall survival was found to be associated with pretreatment peripheral blood TCR clonality below the median. At 3 weeks after the start of treatment, tumor-associated TCR clones in peripheral blood had expanded more in patients with durable benefit (n ≈ 22, p = 0.022). Because the sample size was small (n ≈ 29) and many of the analyses were exploratory, the results are meant to be hypothesis-generating.

In light of the paper, this sample's time point label describes: peripheral blood 6 weeks after treatment start. The cohort comprised about 30 patients with locally advanced or metastatic urothelial carcinoma treated at Memorial Sloan Kettering on a trial protocol. Peripheral blood mononuclear cells were collected pretreatment and during treatment, with between 1 and 8 total time points obtained per patient. The Qiagen DNeasy Blood extraction kit was used to purify genomic DNA from total PBMCs and from tumor samples. PBMCs were collected pretreatment and during treatment and were isolated and stored as previously described.

The chain is assembled from TRBV6-1 and TRBJ2-5; a tentative D call is TRBD2 (5 bases match). This clonotype was obtained from a man in his 70s with urothelial cancer. The sequences come from PBMCs, collected around atezolizumab (anti-PD-L1) treatment. The nucleotide sequence is given as TGTGCCAGCAGTGAAGTCGGTAGCGCGGACTTGGAGACCCAGTACTTC. Protein translation: CASSEVGSADLETQYF.